The 19 T cell receptor beta chains listed next were all sequenced from one sample in a study of long-term antiretroviral therapy in people with HIV. The run of the v3.0 immunoSEQ assay was at survey level. The assay was immunoSEQ multiplex PCR, and TCRdb's table has in-frame clones only and misses some. The data show about 15,000 clones, 65% to 85% seen once. The sequences come from unsorted PBMCs, collected about 1.2 years before starting antiretroviral therapy. The source is a man aged 25-45 years with HIV.

The gene calls are TRBV27 and TRBJ2-3; the D gene is possibly TRBD2 (5 bases). Germline V gene data show CDR1 as MNHEY and CDR2 as SMNVEV (reference sequence). This CDR3 comprises 15 residues. The V end was cut by 2 bases, the J end by 3 bases, with 12 bases between. This CDR3 is CASSLGEPRTDTQYF. CDR3 DNA sequence: TGTGCCAGCAGTTTAGGGGAGCCCCGGACAGATACGCAGTATTTT.

This CDR3 reads CASSLPGGGNEQFF. The CDR3 DNA reads TGTGCCAGCAGTTTACCCGGGGGGGGCAATGAGCAGTTCTTC. This sequence joins TRBV27 and TRBJ2-1, with TRBD2 matching 8 bases. The CDR3 runs to 14 residues. Looked up from germline, CDR1 is MNHEY and CDR2 is SMNVEV (reference sequence). V shed 2 bases, J shed 6 bases, and the junction held 3 bases outside the gene matches.

The V gene is TRBV11-2, the J gene TRBJ2-5; D is tentatively TRBD1 or TRBD2 (5 bases each). CDR1 is SGHAT, CDR2 FQNNGV, per germline. This CDR3 comprises 14 residues. Trimming took 5 bases from V and 5 from J, leaving 15 bases between them. CDR3 sequence: CASSQTDRRETQYF. The CDR3 nucleotides read TGTGCCAGCAGCCAGACAGATAGGAGGGAGACCCAGTACTTC.

V usage is TRBV7-9 and J usage is TRBJ1-2, with D uncertain. Trimming took off 2 bases at V and 3 bases at J, with 7 bases between the two ends. Looked up from germline, CDR1 is SEHNR and CDR2 is FQNEAQ (reference sequence). The CDR3 contains 13 residues. CDR3 nucleotide sequence: TGTGCCAGCAGCTTATCGCGGGACTATGGCTACACCTTC. It codes for CASSLSRDYGYTF.

This clone ranks as medium-sized. The rearrangement links TRBV6-4 to TRBJ1-5; D is perhaps TRBD1 (6 bases). The germline V gene encodes CDR1 MRHNA and CDR2 SNTAGT. The CDR3 contains 19 residues. The V and J ends lost 5 bases and 2 bases respectively, with 25 bases between them. The CDR3 bases are TGTGCCAGCAGTCCACGGGGGCAGGACCAACCTGAGGGCAATCAGCCCCAGCATTTT. Translation: CASSPRGQDQPEGNQPQHF.

The chain links TRBV7-8 to TRBJ1-5, with 9 positions matching TRBD1. CDR3 size: 15 residues. The junction had 7 bases not matched to a gene; V was cut back by 6 bases and J by 4 bases. From germline, CDR1 is SGHVS and CDR2 FQNEAQ. The CDR3, as DNA: TGTGCCAGCAGTTGGGACAGGGCCTCTAATCAGCCCCAGCATTTT. Translation gives CASSWDRASNQPQHF.

This clone is medium-sized by share. V is TRBV9 and J is TRBJ2-3, with D possibly TRBD1 on 5 matching bases. V shed 3 bases and J shed 1 base, with 15 bases lying between them. CDR1 and CDR2 from the germline V gene are SGDLS and YYNGEE. The CDR3 spans 16 residues. CDR3 nucleotides: TGTGCCAGCAGCGAGGGGAACAAGGGCGGCACAGATACGCAGTATTTT. This codes for CASSEGNKGGTDTQYF.

The chain joins TRBV7-9 to TRBJ1-2, with TRBD1 matching over 10 bases. Trimming at V came to 2 bases and at J to 5 bases, leaving 8 bases not matched to a gene. Germline CDR1 is SEHNR and CDR2 is FQNEAQ (reference sequence). CDR3 length: 16 residues. The CDR3 nucleotides read TGTGCCAGCAGCTTAAGGGACAGGGGATCCCATTATGGCTACACCTTC. It is translated as CASSLRDRGSHYGYTF.

This chain joins TRBV30 and TRBJ2-7, with 9 bases matching TRBD1. The junction had 10 bases not matched to a gene; V was cut back by 5 bases and J by 5 bases. The CDR3 runs 14 residues. Germline lookup yields CDR1 GTSNPN and CDR2 SVGIG (reference sequence). The CDR3 spells CAWSSRDRDHEQYF. CDR3 nucleotides: TGTGCCTGGTCAAGCCGGGACAGGGACCACGAGCAGTACTTC.

This chain links TRBV9 with TRBJ2-1, with 8 bases aligning to TRBD2. The J segment lost 0 bases and the V segment lost 3 bases, leaving 20 bases of the junction unmatched. Germline CDR1 and CDR2: SGDLS and YYNGEE. This CDR3 has 21 amino acids. The CDR3 loop reads CASSGASVSGGLPSSYNEQFF. CDR3 in DNA: TGTGCCAGCAGCGGGGCGAGCGTAAGCGGGGGTTTGCCTAGCTCCTACAATGAGCAGTTCTTC.

This chain connects TRBV29-1 to TRBJ1-2, with no clear D. The CDR3 has 12 residues. The ends were cut back, 4 bases at V and 8 bases at J, with 14 bases in the middle. Per the germline V gene, CDR1 is SQVTM and CDR2 is ANQGSEA. CDR3 protein: CSVGTGISGYTF. In DNA, the CDR3 is TGCAGCGTTGGGACGGGGATCAGCGGCTACACCTTC.

The chain links TRBV19 to TRBJ1-1; no clear D gene. Trimming shortened V by 6 bases and J by 1 base, and 15 bases separated the two germline ends. The CDR3 length is 15 residues. CDR1 is LNHDA, CDR2 SQIVND, per germline (reference sequence). The DNA for the CDR3 is TGTGCCAGTAGCCCGCGTGGCATACCGAACACTGAAGCTTTCTTT. Its protein product is CASSPRGIPNTEAFF. Full variable domain (rest looked up from reference TRBV19 and TRBJ1-1): DGGITQSPKYLFRKEGQNVTLSCEQNLNHDAMYWYRQDPGQGLRLIYYSQIVNDFQKGDIAEGYSVSREKKESFPLTVTSAQKNPTAFYLCASSPRGIPNTEAFFGQGTRLTVV.

This clone was detected a few times. The J gene is TRBJ2-7, the V gene TRBV29-1; no firm D call. CDR1 SQVTM and CDR2 ANQGSEA come from the germline V gene. The CDR3 loop spans 15 amino acids. Trimming took 0 bases from V and 4 from J, leaving 16 bases between them. In DNA form, the CDR3 reads TGCAGCGTTGAAGATCACGGATCCAGCGCGTACGAGCAGTACTTC. Translation gives CSVEDHGSSAYEQYF.

The chain has TRBV29-1 and TRBJ2-7, with a weak D call TRBD2 (5 bases). V lost 4 bases, J lost 3 bases, and 13 bases lay in between. Germline V lookup: CDR1 SQVTM, CDR2 ANQGSEA. This CDR3 is built from 13 residues. This CDR3 is CSVVIRGDYEQYF. For the CDR3, the DNA is TGCAGCGTTGTGATACGGGGAGACTACGAGCAGTACTTC.

The chain uses TRBV9 and TRBJ2-5; 10 nucleotides line up with TRBD1. With the DNA end fitting TRBJ2-7 better, the J assignment may be wrong. The CDR3 length is 14 residues. Germline values: CDR1 SGDLS, CDR2 YYNGEE. CDR3 coding DNA: TGTGCCAGCAGCGTTGGGACAGGGGTTTACGAGCAGTACTTC. It yields the protein CASSVGTGVYEQYF.

The chain joins TRBV6-4 to TRBJ2-7, with D unresolved. Germline V gene sequence: CDR1 MRHNA, CDR2 SNTAGT. With 3 bases removed from V and 3 bases from J, the gap between germline ends came to 9 bases. This CDR3 spans 13 amino acids. DNA of the CDR3: TGTGCCAGCAGTGAGTACGAGAACTACGAGCAGTACTTC. Amino acids: CASSEYENYEQYF.

The J gene is TRBJ2-1, the V gene TRBV29-1; 10 bases map to TRBD1. Looked up from germline, CDR1 is SQVTM and CDR2 is ANQGSEA. The CDR3 covers 13 residues. The junction had 9 bases not matched to a gene; V was cut back by 8 bases and J by 8 bases. The CDR3 loop is CSSAGQGNYEQFF. The CDR3 DNA reads TGCAGCTCCGCGGGACAGGGGAACTATGAGCAGTTCTTC.

The chain links TRBV19 to TRBJ2-2, with 9 bases that match TRBD1. From germline, CDR1 is LNHDA and CDR2 SQIVND (reference sequence). The CDR3 contains 14 residues. Trimming took 6 bases from V and 5 from J; bases not matched to a gene: 4. CDR3 in DNA: TGTGCCAGTAGGGGGACAGGGTCAACCGGGGAGCTGTTTTTT. Translating it yields CASRGTGSTGELFF.

This clone was recorded only once. This sequence joins TRBV6-6 and TRBJ2-5; 8 bases are shared with TRBD1. Per germline, CDR1 MNHNY and CDR2 SVGAGI (reference sequence). J was trimmed by 5 bases and V by 5 bases; bases with no gene match: 7. CDR3 size: 14 residues. CDR3 coding DNA: TGTGCCAGCAGTCTCCGGACAGGGAGGGAGACCCAGTACTTC. Protein: CASSLRTGRETQYF.